The 13 T cell receptor beta chains presented below share a single source sample, sequenced in a study of blood T cell repertoires in COVID-19. Profiling relied on immunoSEQ multiplex PCR, and the TCRdb table lists in-frame clones only, not all of them. The sample carries about 120,000 clones, approximately 81% recorded once. Sequenced material: peripheral blood. The receptors stem from a man aged 35 to 55 with acute or convalescent COVID-19.

This clone was observed a few times. This chain joins TRBV6-1 and TRBJ2-2; D is ambiguous. The CDR3 sequence is 14 residues long. CDR1 and CDR2 from the germline V gene are MNHNS and SASEGT. V gave up 2 bases and J gave up 4 bases, with 8 bases separating them. The DNA of the CDR3 is TGTGCCAGCAGTGAACGCGCTTTCACCGGGGAGCTGTTTTTT. This translates into CASSERAFTGELFF.

V usage is TRBV5-1 and J usage is TRBJ2-3; possible D gene TRBD2, 7 bases. Per the germline V gene, CDR1 is SGHRS and CDR2 is YFSETQ. Deletions cut 4 bases from V and 1 base from J, with 13 bases between. The CDR3 runs 15 residues. The CDR3 DNA follows: TGCGCCAGCAGCCGCGCGGGGGCCGGCACAGATACGCAGTATTTT. Its translation: CASSRAGAGTDTQYF.

This clone was counted between two and nine times. This chain links TRBV4-3 with TRBJ1-1; D ambiguous. Germline-derived CDR1 and CDR2 are LGHNA and YSLEER. V lost 2 bases and J lost 0, with 10 bases in between. There are 15 residues in the CDR3. The CDR3 bases are TGCGCCAGCAGCCAAAACGTACAAATGAACACTGAAGCTTTCTTT. Residues: CASSQNVQMNTEAFF.

In its sample, this clone was seen a few times. For the CDR3, the DNA is TGTGCCAGCAGGCAAGGACTAGCGGGCTACAATGAGCAGTTCTTC. It encodes CASRQGLAGYNEQFF. The rearrangement uses TRBV7-2 and TRBJ2-1, with 11 positions matching TRBD2. The CDR3 runs 15 residues. The germline CDR1 and CDR2 sequences are SGHTA and FQGNSA. Germline trimming cut 6 bases from V and 3 bases from J; bases unmatched to any gene: 4.

In this sample, this clone turned up once. The rearrangement links TRBV6-2 or TRBV6-3 to TRBJ2-3; possibly TRBD2 for D (6 bases). Germline V gene data show CDR1 as MNHEY and CDR2 as SVGEGT. The CDR3 extends over 14 amino acids. Trimming shortened V by 5 bases and J by 4 bases, and 13 bases separated the two germline ends. CDR3 nucleotide sequence: TGTGCCAGCAGTCCCGGGAGAGGGGCAGATACGCAGTATTTT. Translating gives CASSPGRGADTQYF.

As to this clone: The final CDR3 position lacks the conserved phenylalanine or tryptophan, pointing to a likely read error. The limits of the CDR3 on the DNA are not certain, so only TCRdb's listed CDR3 is given. This chain uses TRBV9 with TRBJ2-3; the table calls TRBD1, which could not be checked here. The CDR3 is 17 amino acids in total, end residues counted. The germline V gene has CDR1 SGDLS and CDR2 YYNGEE. This CDR3 is CASSQGSAWASLNTGHL.

As DNA, the CDR3 is TGTGCCAGTAGCCGGGGACAGCGTGGGTCCTACGAGCAGTACTTC. Residues: CASSRGQRGSYEQYF. J is TRBJ2-7 and V is TRBV19, with TRBD1 matching over 7 bases. CDR1 LNHDA and CDR2 SQIVND come from the germline V gene (reference sequence). The ends lost 6 bases at V and 1 base at J; junction bases unmatched: 9. The CDR3 consists of 15 residues.

The chain combines TRBV18 with TRBJ2-7, with a weak D call TRBD1 (6 bases). Germline V gene sequence: CDR1 KGHSH, CDR2 LQKENI. V was clipped by 5 bases and J by 1 base, with 12 bases between them. The CDR3 has 14 amino acids. The CDR3 loop is CASSAETGSYEQYF. As DNA, the CDR3 is TGTGCCAGCTCAGCGGAGACAGGTTCCTACGAGCAGTACTTC.

The gene calls are TRBV4-2 and TRBJ2-3; 10 bases map to TRBD2. Unmatched junction bases numbered 6, after V lost 4 bases and J lost 5 bases. In germline, CDR1 is LGHNA, CDR2 YNFKEQ. This CDR3 comprises 15 residues. The CDR3 DNA reads TGTGCCAGCAGCCTAGCGGGGGGCAGTTTAGATACGCAGTATTTT. As protein: CASSLAGGSLDTQYF.

This chain uses TRBV7-3 with TRBJ2-7; TRBD1 might be the D (5 bases). Germline V gene lookup returns CDR1 SGHTA and CDR2 FQGTGA. CDR3 size: 14 residues. V was clipped by 5 bases and J by 3 bases, with 14 bases between them. CDR3 sequence reads: CASSVQDGHYEQYF. The CDR3 bases are TGTGCCAGCAGCGTCCAGGACGGACACTACGAGCAGTACTTC.

V and J are TRBV19 and TRBJ2-3; 7 nucleotides agree with TRBD1. J lost 4 bases, V lost 5 bases, and 6 bases had no gene match. Germline assignment: CDR1 LNHDA and CDR2 SQIVND (reference sequence). This CDR3 spans 14 amino acids. The CDR3 sequence is CASSPDRVPDTQYF. CDR3 DNA: TGTGCCAGTAGTCCAGACAGGGTACCAGATACGCAGTATTTT.

The table lists this clone with a count of one. V is TRBV4-1 and J is TRBJ2-7, with 9 bases that match TRBD2. The CDR3 has 15 residues. V shed 0 bases, J shed 3 bases, and the junction held 3 bases outside the gene matches. Germline V gene data show CDR1 as MGHRA and CDR2 as YSYEKL. The CDR3 sequence is CASSQERGGLYEQYF. CDR3 DNA: TGCGCCAGCAGCCAAGAGCGGGGGGGCCTCTACGAGCAGTACTTC.

The J gene is TRBJ1-4, the V gene TRBV4-1; D not certain. The CDR3 has 15 residues. CDR1 and CDR2 from the germline V gene are MGHRA and YSYEKL. Trimming removed 1 base from V and 4 bases from J, with 10 bases in between. CDR3 sequence reads: CASSQGSAGNEKLFF. The CDR3 DNA reads TGCGCCAGCAGCCAAGGGAGCGCGGGTAATGAAAAACTGTTTTTT.